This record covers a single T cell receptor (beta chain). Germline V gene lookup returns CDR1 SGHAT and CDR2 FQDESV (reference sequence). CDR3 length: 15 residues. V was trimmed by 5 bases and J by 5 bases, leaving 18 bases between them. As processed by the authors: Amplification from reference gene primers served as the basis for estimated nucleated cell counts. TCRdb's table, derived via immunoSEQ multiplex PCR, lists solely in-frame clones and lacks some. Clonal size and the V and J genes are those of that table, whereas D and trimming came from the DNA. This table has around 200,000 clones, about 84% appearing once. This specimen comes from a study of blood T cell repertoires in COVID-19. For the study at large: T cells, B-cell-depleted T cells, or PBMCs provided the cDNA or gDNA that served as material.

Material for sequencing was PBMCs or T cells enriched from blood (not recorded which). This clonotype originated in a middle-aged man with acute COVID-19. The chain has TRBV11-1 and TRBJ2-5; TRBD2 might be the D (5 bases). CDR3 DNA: TGTGCCAGCAGCCTAATCCTAGGGAGTGAGGAGACCCAGTACTTC. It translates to CASSLILGSEETQYF.